This record covers a single T cell receptor (beta chain). Its antigen is unknown. The CDR3 consists of 14 residues. Losses at the gene ends were 5 bases for V and 3 bases for J; bases not matched to a gene: 1. CDR1 and CDR2 from the germline V gene are WNHNN and SYGVQD (reference sequence). The source of the sample is a study of cytomegalovirus exposure and HLA in healthy donors. Study results and limitations: Whilst most TCR sequences proved rare, a subset of public TCRs occurred across many donors. Productive rates of about 87% or about 30% were seen for most TCR beta V segments in an earlier analysis. In most subjects, TCR beta sequences reportedly gave accurate predictions of HLA-A and HLA-B alleles.

The PCR made use of 60 Vbeta and 13 Jbeta primers. The repertoire was sequenced with immunoSEQ multiplex PCR; TCRdb's copy has only in-frame clones and lacks some. The sample yields around 65,000 clones, under 85% seen once. This receptor was identified in a man aged 50 to 59 in good health and CMV-seropositive. The chain carries TRBV10-1 and TRBJ2-7; 13 positions agree with TRBD2. What was sequenced was PBMCs. CDR3 in amino acids: CASSRTSGSYEQYF. Here the CDR3 DNA reads TGCGCCAGCAGTCGGACTAGCGGGAGCTACGAGCAGTACTTC.